The present T cell receptor beta chain was sequenced within a study of blood T cell repertoires in COVID-19. Using immunoSEQ multiplex PCR, the repertoire was profiled, and TCRdb retains in-frame clones only, with some absent. The sample yields 150,000 to 200,000 clones, over 75% seen once. This clone was seen a single time. The sequencing input was PBMCs or T cells enriched from blood (not recorded which). The TCR sequence derives from a human donor with acute COVID-19. The donor label of this sample is uncertain.

This CDR3 is CATSEPAGTGNYNEQFF. CDR3 sequence (DNA): TGTGCCACCAGTGAGCCAGCCGGGACAGGTAACTACAATGAGCAGTTCTTC. This rearrangement joins TRBV24-1 to TRBJ2-1, with 8 bases matching TRBD1. After removal of 4 bases from V and 3 bases from J, the junction contained 10 bases not matched to a gene. The CDR3 spans 17 residues. The germline V gene encodes CDR1 KGHDR and CDR2 SFDVKD.